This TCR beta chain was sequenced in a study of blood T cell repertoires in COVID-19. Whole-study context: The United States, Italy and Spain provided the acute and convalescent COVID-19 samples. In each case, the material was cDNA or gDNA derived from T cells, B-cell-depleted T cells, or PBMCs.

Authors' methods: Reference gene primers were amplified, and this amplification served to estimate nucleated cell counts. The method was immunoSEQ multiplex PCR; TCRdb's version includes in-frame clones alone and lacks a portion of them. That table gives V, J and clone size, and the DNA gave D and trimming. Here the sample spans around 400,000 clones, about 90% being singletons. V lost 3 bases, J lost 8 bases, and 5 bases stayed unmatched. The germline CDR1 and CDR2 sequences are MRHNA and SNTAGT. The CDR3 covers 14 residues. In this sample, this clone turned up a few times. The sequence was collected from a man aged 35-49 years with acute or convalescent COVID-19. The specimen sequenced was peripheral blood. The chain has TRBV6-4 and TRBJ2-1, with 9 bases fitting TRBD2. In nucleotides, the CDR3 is TGTGCCAGCAGTGAACTAGCGGGTGGGGATGAGCAGTTCTTC. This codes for CASSELAGGDEQFF.